This TCR beta chain was recovered during a study of blood T cell repertoires in COVID-19. About the study: Both acute and convalescent COVID-19 samples were obtained from the United States, Italy and Spain. PBMCs, B-cell-depleted T cells, or T cells were the source of the cDNA or gDNA that made up the material.

Original handling: The assay estimated nucleated cells by amplifying reference gene primers. Clones were sequenced by immunoSEQ multiplex PCR, and TCRdb holds only the in-frame ones, with some missing. V and J calls and clone size are as listed in that table; D and trimming were resolved from the DNA. The table lists 250,000 to 300,000 clones, roughly nine tenths of them singletons. The CDR3 is made up of 16 amino acids. Germline V gene sequence: CDR1 LNHDA, CDR2 SQIVND (reference sequence). V shed 5 bases and J 4 bases; nucleotides not matched to a gene: 6. V usage is TRBV19 and J usage is TRBJ2-3; 13 positions agree with TRBD2. This receptor was identified in a woman aged 40 to 50 who had recovered from COVID-19. The sequenced material came from peripheral blood. This CDR3 is CASSQGLAGVADTQYF. CDR3 in DNA: TGTGCCAGTAGTCAAGGACTAGCGGGAGTTGCAGATACGCAGTATTTT.